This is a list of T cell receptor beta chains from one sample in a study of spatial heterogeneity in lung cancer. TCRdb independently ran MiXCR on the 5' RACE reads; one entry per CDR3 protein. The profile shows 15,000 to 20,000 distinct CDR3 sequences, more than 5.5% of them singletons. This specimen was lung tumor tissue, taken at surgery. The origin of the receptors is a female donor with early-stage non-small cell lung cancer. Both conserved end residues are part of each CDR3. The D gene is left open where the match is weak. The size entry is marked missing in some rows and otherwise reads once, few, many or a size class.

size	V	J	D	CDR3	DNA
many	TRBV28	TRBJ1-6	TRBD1	CASSFTPGGRNSPLHF	TGTGCCAGCAGTTTTACCCCAGGGGGCCGTAATTCACCCCTCCACTTT
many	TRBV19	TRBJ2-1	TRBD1	CASSIGRAGGDEQFF	TGTGCCAGTAGTATAGGGAGAGCAGGGGGTGATGAGCAGTTCTTC
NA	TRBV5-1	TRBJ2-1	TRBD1	CASTQLGTGYYNEQFF	TGCGCCAGCACCCAATTGGGGACAGGGTATTACAATGAGCAGTTCTTC
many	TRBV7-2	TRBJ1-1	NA	CASSFQGKTEAFF	TGTGCCAGCAGCTTCCAGGGAAAGACTGAAGCTTTCTTT
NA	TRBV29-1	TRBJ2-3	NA	CSVGEADTQYF	TGCAGCGTTGGGGAGGCAGATACGCAGTATTTT
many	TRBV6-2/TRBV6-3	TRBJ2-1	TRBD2	CASTLAGAGNEQFF	TGTGCCAGCACACTAGCGGGAGCTGGGAATGAGCAGTTCTTC
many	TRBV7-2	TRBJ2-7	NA	CASSLRGNYEQYF	TGTGCCAGCAGCTTAAGGGGAAACTACGAGCAGTACTTC
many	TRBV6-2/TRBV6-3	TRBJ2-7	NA	CASSSRTKMVDEQYF	TGTGCCAGCAGTTCCCGAACAAAAATGGTAGACGAGCAGTACTTC
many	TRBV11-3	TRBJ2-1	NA	CASSQAGLAEQFF	TGTGCCAGCAGTCAGGCAGGGTTGGCTGAGCAGTTCTTC
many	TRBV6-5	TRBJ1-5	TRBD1	CASRSRVGTGRNQPQHF	TGTGCCAGCAGATCCCGAGTAGGGACAGGGCGTAATCAGCCCCAGCATTTT
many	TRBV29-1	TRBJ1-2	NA	CSVDTWDDLAYGYTF	TGCAGCGTTGATACCTGGGACGACTTAGCCTATGGCTACACCTTC
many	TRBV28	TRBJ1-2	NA	CASSLLRASNYGYTF	TGTGCCAGCAGTTTATTGAGGGCCTCTAACTATGGCTACACCTTC
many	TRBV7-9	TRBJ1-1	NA	CASSLALGTEAFF	TGTGCCAGCAGCTTAGCTCTAGGGACTGAAGCTTTCTTT
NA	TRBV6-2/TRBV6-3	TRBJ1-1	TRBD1	CASSTGGVNTEAFF	TGTGCCAGCAGCACAGGGGGCGTGAACACTGAAGCTTTCTTT
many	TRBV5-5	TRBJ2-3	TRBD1	CASSHRTGQRSDTQYF	TGTGCCAGCAGCCACCGGACAGGGCAAAGATCAGATACGCAGTATTTT
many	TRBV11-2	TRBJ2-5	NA	CASSLQRQETQYF	TGTGCCAGCAGCCTACAGCGGCAAGAGACCCAGTACTTC
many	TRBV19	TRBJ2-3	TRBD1	CASRKGAASTDTQYF	TGTGCCAGTAGAAAGGGGGCGGCTAGCACAGATACGCAGTATTTT
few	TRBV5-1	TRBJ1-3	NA	CASSYGPPLGDTIYF	TGCGCCAGCAGCTACGGACCCCCTCTAGGTGACACCATATATTTT
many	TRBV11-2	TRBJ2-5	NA	CASSLDPNYQETQYF	TGTGCCAGCAGCTTAGATCCCAACTACCAAGAGACCCAGTACTTC
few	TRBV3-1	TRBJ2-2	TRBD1	CASSQAGGANTGELFF	TGTGCCAGCAGCCAGGCAGGGGGTGCGAACACCGGGGAGCTGTTTTTT
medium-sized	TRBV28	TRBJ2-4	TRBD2	CASSFAGGAAKNIQYF	TGTGCCAGCAGTTTTGCGGGGGGTGCGGCCAAAAACATTCAGTACTTC
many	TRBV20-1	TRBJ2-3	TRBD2	CSARGLTSGEQYF	TGCAGTGCTAGGGGTCTTACTAGCGGAGAGCAGTATTTT
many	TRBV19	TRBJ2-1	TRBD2	CASTSGRGSVNEQFF	TGTGCCAGTACAAGTGGGAGGGGTTCGGTTAATGAGCAGTTCTTC
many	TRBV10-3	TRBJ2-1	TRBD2	CAISAQSGGLAGNNEQFF	TGTGCCATCAGTGCGCAGAGCGGGGGACTAGCGGGGAACAATGAGCAGTTCTTC
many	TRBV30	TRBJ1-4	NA	CAYEAKLRGEKLFF	TGTGCCTACGAAGCGAAACTACGAGGGGAAAAACTGTTTTTT
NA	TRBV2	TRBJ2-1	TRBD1	CASKQGTGGSLTFF	TGTGCCAGCAAACAAGGGACAGGGGGGTCACTCACGTTCTTC
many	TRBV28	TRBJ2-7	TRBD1	CASSLRGRGFTYEQYF	TGTGCCAGCAGTTTACGGGGCAGGGGGTTCACCTACGAGCAGTACTTC
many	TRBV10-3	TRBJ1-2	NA	CAISGGQTRLNYGYTF	TGTGCCATCAGTGGTGGGCAGACCCGACTAAACTATGGCTACACCTTC
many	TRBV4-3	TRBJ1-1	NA	CASSPLLNTEAFF	TGCGCCAGCAGCCCCCTGTTGAACACTGAAGCTTTCTTT
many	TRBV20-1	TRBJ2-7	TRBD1	CSAAGGQLSYEQYF	TGCAGTGCCGCAGGGGGACAGCTATCCTACGAGCAGTACTTC
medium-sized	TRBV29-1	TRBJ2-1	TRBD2	CSAGLGNNEQFF	TGCAGCGCGGGACTAGGGAATAATGAGCAGTTCTTC
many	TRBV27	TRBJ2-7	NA	CASSLLAGISYEQYF	TGTGCCAGCAGTTTGTTGGCAGGGATCTCCTACGAGCAGTACTTC
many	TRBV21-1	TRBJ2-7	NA	CASSKASGDTNEQYF	TGTGCCAGCAGCAAAGCCAGCGGGGACACCAACGAGCAGTACTTC
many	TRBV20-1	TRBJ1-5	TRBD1	CSAPTGVSNQPQHF	TGCAGTGCTCCCACAGGGGTCAGCAATCAGCCCCAGCATTTT
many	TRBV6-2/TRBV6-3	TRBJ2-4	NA	CASSYWKGVAKNIQYF	TGTGCCAGCAGTTACTGGAAAGGGGTAGCCAAAAACATTCAGTACTTC
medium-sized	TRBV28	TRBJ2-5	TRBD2	CASSSNTRRSLFLAGGPGETQYF	TGTGCCAGCAGTTCCAATACACGGAGGAGCCTATTCCTAGCGGGAGGGCCCGGAGAGACCCAGTACTTC
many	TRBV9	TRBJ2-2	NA	CASSVDGGAGELFF	TGTGCCAGCAGCGTAGATGGGGGCGCCGGGGAGCTGTTTTTT
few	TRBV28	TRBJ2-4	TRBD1	CASSPRSTGGQF	TGTGCCAGCAGCCCGAGGTCGACAGGGGGGCAGTTC
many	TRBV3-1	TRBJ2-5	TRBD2	CASSQTGGAQETQYF	TGTGCCAGCAGCCAAACGGGGGGGGCACAAGAGACCCAGTACTTC
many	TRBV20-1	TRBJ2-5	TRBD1	CSAIMDRVQETQYF	TGCAGTGCCATAATGGACAGGGTCCAAGAGACCCAGTACTTC
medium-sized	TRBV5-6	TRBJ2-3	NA	CASSVGTTDTQYF	TGTGCCAGCAGCGTCGGGACAACAGATACGCAGTATTTT
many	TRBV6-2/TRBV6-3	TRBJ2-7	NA	CASSQKKLGTPTYEQYF	TGTGCCAGCAGCCAGAAGAAGCTCGGGACACCAACCTACGAGCAGTACTTC
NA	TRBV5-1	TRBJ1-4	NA	CASSISTVGNEKLFF	TGCGCCAGCAGCATCTCGACAGTTGGTAATGAAAAACTGTTTTTT